This T cell receptor beta chain is from a study of blood T cell repertoires in COVID-19. Study-level background: The United States, Italy and Spain supplied acute and convalescent COVID-19 samples. PBMCs, B-cell-depleted T cells, or T cells were the source of the cDNA or gDNA that made up the material.

Original handling: For nucleated cells, counts were estimated from reference gene primer amplification. The repertoire was sequenced with immunoSEQ multiplex PCR; TCRdb's copy has only in-frame clones and lacks some. Clone size and V and J calls were adopted from that table, with D and trimming inferred from the DNA. Of about 160,000 clones in the sample, roughly 73% were seen once. CDR3 size: 14 residues. The junction had 5 bases not matched to a gene; V was cut back by 6 bases and J by 5 bases. Germline V gives CDR1 SNHLY, CDR2 FYNNEI. The clonotype originates from a man in his 70s with acute or convalescent COVID-19. The V call is TRBV2, the J call TRBJ1-1, with 11 bases fitting TRBD1. Sequencing input: peripheral blood. The CDR3 DNA is TGTGCCAGCAGCGCCGGGACAGGGGGAACTGAAGCTTTCTTT. Translation gives CASSAGTGGTEAFF.